Below are 32 T cell receptor beta chains sequenced from a single sample in a study of shared clonotypes between healthy human individuals. Clones were sequenced by immunoSEQ multiplex PCR, and TCRdb holds only the in-frame ones, with some missing. The sample has 730,000 or so clones, about two thirds seen once. Material: memory CD4+ T cells sorted from blood. This sample's subset: CD45RA-negative fraction. The receptors come from a woman in her 30s in good health.

This rearrangement joins TRBV7-2 to TRBJ2-3; 7 positions match TRBD1. The CDR3 is 16 amino acids. CDR1 is SGHTA, CDR2 FQGNSA, per germline. Losses at the gene ends were 7 bases for V and 0 bases for J; bases not matched to a gene: 10. CDR3 in DNA: TGTGCCAGCAAGAAGACAGGGCGACCTAGCACAGATACGCAGTATTTT. Its translation is CASKKTGRPSTDTQYF. Based on the CDR3 plus reference TRBV7-2 and TRBJ2-3, the full variable domain is GAGVSQSPSNKVTEKGKDVELRCDPISGHTALYWYRQSLGQGLEFLIYFQGNSAPDKSGLPSDRFSAERTGGSVSTLTIQRTQQEDSAVYLCASKKTGRPSTDTQYFGPGTRLTVL.

The chain employs TRBV9 and TRBJ2-1; possible D gene TRBD1, 5 bases. The CDR3 length is 16 residues. Germline CDR1 SGDLS, CDR2 YYNGEE. Between the trimmed V and J ends, which lost 3 bases and 3 bases, there was a span of 16 bases. The DNA for the CDR3 is TGTGCCAGCAGCGGCCGAAGGGGCTCGGGCTACAATGAGCAGTTCTTC. This translates into CASSGRRGSGYNEQFF.

V usage is TRBV7-8 and J usage is TRBJ2-5, with D perhaps matching TRBD1 (5 bases). Germline assignment: CDR1 SGHVS and CDR2 FQNEAQ. The V end was cut by 5 bases, the J end by 4 bases, with 14 bases between. The CDR3 length is 14 residues. CDR3 DNA: TGTGCCAGCAGCACGCAGGGTAGCATAGAGACCCAGTACTTC. Its translation: CASSTQGSIETQYF.

The chain uses TRBV11-2 and TRBJ2-7; D remains unclear. From germline, CDR1 is SGHAT and CDR2 FQNNGV. The V and J ends lost 5 bases and 1 base respectively, with 12 bases between them. CDR3 length equals 14 residues. CDR3 in DNA: TGTGCCAGCAGCCTCGACTTGGGATCCTACGAGCAGTACTTC. This encodes CASSLDLGSYEQYF.

The chain uses TRBV7-9 and TRBJ1-2; no clear D gene. Per the germline V gene, CDR1 is SEHNR and CDR2 is FQNEAQ (reference sequence). The CDR3 loop spans 12 amino acids. Deletions cut 3 bases from V and 8 bases from J, with 10 bases between. The CDR3 nucleotides are TGTGCCAGCAGCTTCCCTGGCCTCGGCTACACCTTC. Its protein is CASSFPGLGYTF.

The rearrangement joins TRBV6-5 to TRBJ1-2; D is unresolved. The germline V gene has CDR1 MNHEY and CDR2 SVGAGI. The ends were cut back, 7 bases at V and 8 bases at J, with 23 bases in the middle. The CDR3 is 15 residues long. CDR3 DNA: TGTGCCAGCAAGGACTTCAGGTTGTCTCCGGCCGGCTACACCTTC. This gives the protein CASKDFRLSPAGYTF.

The rearrangement links TRBV4-1 to TRBJ1-6; the D gene is possibly TRBD1 (5 bases). The CDR3 is 15 amino acids. Trimming removed 1 base at V and 10 bases at J, with 14 bases between. Germline loops: CDR1 MGHRA, CDR2 YSYEKL. CDR3 amino acids: CASSQAWQGNSPLHF. In nucleotides, the CDR3 is TGCGCCAGCAGCCAAGCGTGGCAGGGAAACTCACCCCTCCACTTT.

J is TRBJ1-4 and V is TRBV28; D unresolved. This CDR3 spans 11 amino acids. Germline loops: CDR1 MDHEN, CDR2 SYDVKM. Trimming shortened V by 5 bases and J by 5 bases, and 3 bases separated the two germline ends. The CDR3 sequence is CASSPNEKLFF. The CDR3, as DNA: TGTGCCAGCAGTCCAAATGAAAAACTGTTTTTT.

The chain has TRBV15 and TRBJ2-1, with D perhaps matching TRBD1 or TRBD2 (5 bases each). Trimming removed 1 base at V and 1 base at J, with 20 bases between. The CDR3 consists of 19 residues. The germline gives CDR1 LNHNV, CDR2 YYDKDF (reference sequence). CDR3 sequence: CATSRGDFGGEVSYNEQFF. In DNA form, the CDR3 reads TGTGCCACCAGCAGAGGAGATTTTGGGGGAGAGGTATCCTACAATGAGCAGTTCTTC.

This chain links TRBV19 with TRBJ2-1; 8 nucleotides match TRBD1. CDR1 LNHDA and CDR2 SQIVND come from the germline V gene (reference sequence). CDR3 length: 13 amino acids. The V gene end was trimmed by 6 bases and the J gene end by 9 bases; junction bases not matched to a gene: 7. Here the CDR3 reads CASSPGQEGEQFF. CDR3 sequence (DNA): TGTGCCAGTAGCCCGGGACAGGAGGGTGAGCAGTTCTTC.

V and J are TRBV11-2 and TRBJ2-7, with 10 bases fitting TRBD1. Germline values: CDR1 SGHAT, CDR2 FQNNGV. The CDR3 sequence is 16 residues long. V shed 4 bases and J 3 bases; nucleotides not matched to a gene: 9. The CDR3 coding sequence is TGTGCCAGCAGCTCCTCGGACAGGGGGTCTATCTACGAGCAGTACTTC. Translated, it gives CASSSSDRGSIYEQYF.

The chain joins TRBV27 to TRBJ2-5, with 10 positions matching TRBD2. Germline assignment: CDR1 MNHEY and CDR2 SMNVEV (reference sequence). Germline trimming cut 5 bases from V and 4 bases from J; bases unmatched to any gene: 7. The CDR3 is made up of 15 amino acids. The CDR3 protein is CASSIASGSGETQYF. DNA for the CDR3: TGTGCCAGCAGTATCGCTAGCGGGAGTGGAGAGACCCAGTACTTC.

This clone was detected only once. The chain employs TRBV27 and TRBJ2-1; 7 bases agree with TRBD1. Germline CDR1 MNHEY, CDR2 SMNVEV (reference sequence). Losses at the gene ends were 6 bases for V and 9 bases for J; bases not matched to a gene: 11. The CDR3 is 14 amino acids. This CDR3 is CASRAVIGGGEQFF. The DNA of the CDR3 is TGTGCCAGCAGGGCTGTAATAGGGGGCGGTGAGCAGTTCTTC.

Ten or more counts support this clone. The rearrangement joins TRBV28 to TRBJ2-1; 8 bases are a match to TRBD1. There are 15 residues in the CDR3. Germline V gene lookup returns CDR1 MDHEN and CDR2 SYDVKM. J was trimmed by 9 bases and V by 5 bases; bases with no gene match: 12. This CDR3 is CASSRYGTGGSEQFF. CDR3 in DNA: TGTGCCAGCAGTAGATACGGGACAGGAGGTAGTGAGCAGTTCTTC.

V and J are TRBV6-5 and TRBJ2-2; 8 nucleotides line up with TRBD1. With 8 bases clipped from V and 4 bases from J, the junction kept 6 bases outside the gene matches. The CDR3 has 14 residues. In germline, CDR1 is MNHEY, CDR2 SVGAGI. The CDR3 spells CASWTGRGTGELFF. DNA of the CDR3: TGTGCCAGCTGGACAGGGCGGGGCACCGGGGAGCTGTTTTTT.

The rearrangement joins TRBV5-6 to TRBJ2-3, with 7 bases aligning to TRBD2. V shed 1 base, J shed 4 bases, and the junction held 3 bases outside the gene matches. The CDR3 has 14 residues. The germline CDR1 and CDR2 sequences are SGHDT and YYEEEE. CDR3 nucleotide sequence: TGTGCCAGCAGCTTGATGCGGGAGTCAGATACGCAGTATTTT. Residues: CASSLMRESDTQYF.

The rearrangement joins TRBV7-9 to TRBJ2-1; D gene unclear. From germline, CDR1 is SEHNR and CDR2 FQNEAQ (reference sequence). The V and J ends lost 3 bases and 10 bases respectively, with 10 bases between them. This CDR3 has 12 residues. This CDR3 is CASSLQLQEQFF. CDR3 DNA sequence: TGTGCCAGCAGCTTGCAGCTCCAAGAGCAGTTCTTC. The whole variable domain, remainder taken from reference TRBV7-9 and TRBJ2-1, is DTGVSQNPRHKITKRGQNVTFRCDPISEHNRLYWYRQTLGQGPEFLTYFQNEAQLEKSRLLSDRFSAERPKGSFSTLEIQRTEQGDSAMYLCASSLQLQEQFFGPGTRLTVL.

There are a few counts of this clone. The chain uses TRBV9 and TRBJ2-7; D is uncertain. V was shortened by 0 bases and J by 0 bases, with 4 bases between the two germline ends. The CDR3 spans 13 residues. Germline CDR1 reads SGDLS; CDR2 reads YYNGEE. CDR3 sequence: CASSVVPSYEQYF. In nucleotides, the CDR3 is TGTGCCAGCAGCGTAGTCCCCTCCTACGAGCAGTACTTC.

The chain has TRBV7-9 and TRBJ2-1, with D tentatively TRBD2 (6 bases). In germline, CDR1 is SEHNR, CDR2 FQNEAQ (reference sequence). Trimming took 11 bases from V and 7 from J, leaving 15 bases between them. The CDR3 length is 12 residues. DNA of the CDR3: TGTGCCGGGGAGGCGGGGCAAAATGAGCAGTTCTTC. Translation: CAGEAGQNEQFF.

The V call is TRBV6-4, the J call TRBJ2-3, with 10 bases that match TRBD1. This CDR3 has 13 amino acids. Germline V lookup: CDR1 MRHNA, CDR2 SNTAGT. With 4 bases clipped from V and 6 bases from J, the junction kept 1 base outside the gene matches. The chain's CDR3 is CASSVDRGDTQYF. CDR3 DNA: TGTGCCAGCAGTGTGGACAGGGGGGATACGCAGTATTTT.

V and J are TRBV5-1 and TRBJ2-3, with 10 bases identical to TRBD2. Trimming took 2 bases from V and 6 from J; bases not matched to a gene: 6. Per germline, CDR1 SGHRS and CDR2 YFSETQ. The CDR3 contains 15 residues. CDR3 region: CASSFPGTSVDTQYF. In nucleotides, the CDR3 is TGCGCCAGCAGCTTCCCCGGGACTAGCGTCGATACGCAGTATTTT.

The V and J genes are TRBV7-2 and TRBJ1-2; TRBD1 agrees at 11 bases. V was clipped by 1 base and J by 7 bases; unmatched bases: 5. The germline V gene has CDR1 SGHTA and CDR2 FQGNSA. CDR3 size: 15 residues. The CDR3 region is CASSLVLGTGGGYTF. DNA of the CDR3: TGTGCCAGCAGCTTAGTTCTTGGGACAGGGGGTGGCTACACCTTC.

The genes are TRBV4-1 and TRBJ2-4, with a possible D match to TRBD2 (5 bases). CDR3 length: 14 residues. CDR1 and CDR2 from the germline V gene are MGHRA and YSYEKL. V lost 4 bases, J lost 8 bases, and 15 bases lay in between. The CDR3 loop is CASSPVLKRYIQYF. Here the CDR3 DNA reads TGCGCCAGCAGCCCTGTACTAAAGCGGTACATTCAGTACTTC.

The chain links TRBV29-1 to TRBJ2-2; 11 positions agree with TRBD2. The CDR3 loop spans 14 amino acids. Germline V gene sequence: CDR1 SQVTM, CDR2 ANQGSEA. V shed 7 bases, J shed 4 bases, and the junction held 5 bases outside the gene matches. The chain's CDR3 is CSATLAGGTGELFF. DNA for the CDR3: TGCAGCGCCACTCTAGCGGGAGGCACCGGGGAGCTGTTTTTT.

This clone came up a few times. The chain couples TRBV18 to TRBJ1-1; D might be TRBD1 (5 bases). CDR3 length: 14 residues. Germline CDR1 KGHSH, CDR2 LQKENI. Trimming stripped 6 bases from V and 1 base from J, with 12 bases between. The DNA for the CDR3 is TGTGCCAGCTCGTCGGGACGGACGAACACTGAAGCTTTCTTT. Residues: CASSSGRTNTEAFF.

The CDR3 sequence: CASSPSGMGGGSYEQYF. CDR3 nucleotide sequence: TGCGCCAGCAGCCCCTCCGGAATGGGCGGTGGTTCCTACGAGCAGTACTTC. The V and J genes are TRBV4-1 and TRBJ2-7; no firm D call. The CDR3 loop spans 17 amino acids. V lost 4 bases, J lost 1 base, and 20 bases lay in between. Germline V CDR1 and CDR2: MGHRA, YSYEKL.

The chain is built from TRBV6-6 and TRBJ2-1; TRBD2 might be the D (6 bases). The CDR3 is 15 residues long. The V end lost 6 bases, the J end lost 1 base, and 13 bases lay between the germline ends. Germline V CDR1 and CDR2: MNHNY, SVGAGI (reference sequence). The CDR3 nucleotides read TGTGCCAGCAGCCCCCCAGGGAGGTCCTACAATGAGCAGTTCTTC. Protein: CASSPPGRSYNEQFF.

The V and J genes are TRBV4-1 and TRBJ2-7; D is perhaps TRBD1 (6 bases). Trimming removed 3 bases at V and 3 bases at J, with 18 bases between. Germline loops: CDR1 MGHRA, CDR2 YSYEKL. The CDR3 extends over 16 amino acids. The CDR3 here is CASSHAQGILYYEQYF. In DNA form, the CDR3 reads TGCGCCAGCAGCCATGCACAGGGAATTCTCTACTACGAGCAGTACTTC.

This clone was recorded a few times. This chain uses TRBV29-1 with TRBJ2-2; TRBD1 might be the D (6 bases). The V end lost 7 bases, the J end lost 0 bases, and 12 bases lay between the germline ends. There are 14 residues in the CDR3. Per the germline V gene, CDR1 is SQVTM and CDR2 is ANQGSEA. CDR3 DNA: TGCAGCGCTATACAGGGCACGAACACCGGGGAGCTGTTTTTT. It encodes CSAIQGTNTGELFF.

This clone was observed at least ten times. The gene calls are TRBV4-1 and TRBJ1-3; 9 positions agree with TRBD1. The CDR3 length is 17 residues. Germline V gene sequence: CDR1 MGHRA, CDR2 YSYEKL. The junction had 6 bases not matched to a gene; V was cut back by 3 bases and J by 0 bases. The CDR3 DNA sequence: TGCGCCAGCAGCCAGGGGGACAGGGTGGACTCTGGAAACACCATATATTTT. It codes for CASSQGDRVDSGNTIYF.

The chain carries TRBV28 and TRBJ1-3; 7 bases fit TRBD1. Germline V gene sequence: CDR1 MDHEN, CDR2 SYDVKM. The CDR3 totals 15 residues. The trim removed 6 bases at V and 4 bases at J, leaving 9 bases unmatched. DNA of the CDR3: TGTGCCAGCAGCGGTGGCGGGACAGCAGGAAACACCATATATTTT. Translation gives CASSGGGTAGNTIYF.

This chain links TRBV7-8 with TRBJ1-4, with a tentative D call TRBD1 (5 bases). The CDR3 totals 16 residues. CDR1 SGHVS and CDR2 FQNEAQ come from the germline V gene. V gave up 0 bases and J gave up 7 bases, with 15 bases separating them. This CDR3 reads CASSLARDSPVEKLFF. The CDR3, as DNA: TGTGCCAGCAGCTTAGCGAGAGACAGTCCTGTTGAAAAACTGTTTTTT. Drawing the rest from reference TRBV7-8 and TRBJ1-4, the complete variable domain is GAGVSQSPRYKVAKRGQDVALRCDPISGHVSLFWYQQALGQGPEFLTYFQNEAQLDKSGLPSDRFFAERPEGSVSTLKIQRTQQEDSAVYLCASSLARDSPVEKLFFGSGTQLSVL.